The entry below gives a single TCR beta chain sequence along with its context. Antigen unknown. The junction had 3 bases not matched to a gene; V was cut back by 2 bases and J by 5 bases. The CDR3 covers 14 residues. CDR1 and CDR2 (germline): MNHEY, SMNVEV (reference sequence). The data originate from a study of T cell repertoires in cytomegalovirus infection. Whole-study context: An indication of both CMV infection and matching HLA type came from public TCR beta signatures.

Using its own MiXCR run on the reads, TCRdb lists one record per CDR3 protein. The sample includes around 100,000 distinct CDR3 sequences, roughly 39% of them seen just once. The chain joins TRBV27 to TRBJ1-5; 7 nucleotides align to TRBD1. This receptor was identified in a human donor in good health (CMV status not recorded). Some clones in this sample may be carry-over from other donors' samples. The specimen comprised CD8+ T cells from cultured PBMCs, sampled from culture after CMV antigen stimulation. CDR3 nucleotide sequence: TGTGCCAGCAGTTTACAGGGGGGTGATCAGCCCCAGCATTTT. Its translation is CASSLQGGDQPQHF.